These T cell receptor beta chains were read from a single sample in a study of OX40 agonist ivuxolimab in advanced cancers. Assay: immunoSEQ multiplex PCR; the TCRdb copy retains only in-frame clones and omits some. The profile shows around 20,000 clones, approximately 86% of them singletons. Sequenced here: CD4+ or CD8+ T cells sorted from blood, sampled in a trial of the OX40 agonist ivuxolimab. The receptors shown here come from an adult with an advanced solid tumor such as melanoma, head and neck, liver or kidney cancer. Each CDR3 is given with its conserved first and last residue. Fields, in order: J gene, V gene, D gene, clone size, CDR3 protein, CDR3 DNA. The D gene is left open where the match is weak. Not all rows give a size; the values are once, few, many and, for expanded clones, a class.

>TRBJ2-7|TRBV11-2|-|-
CASSSDSYEQYF
TGTGCCAGCAGCTCAGACAGCTACGAGCAGTACTTC
>TRBJ2-7|TRBV7-9|-|-
CASSPWPHETYEQYF
TGTGCCAGCAGCCCCTGGCCTCATGAAACCTACGAGCAGTACTTC
>TRBJ1-4|TRBV6-5|TRBD1|-
CASSYGDRENEKLFF
TGTGCCAGCAGTTATGGGGACAGAGAGAATGAAAAACTGTTTTTT
>TRBJ2-3|TRBV27|-|-
CASSPSGPQGWQEDTQYF
TGTGCCAGCAGTCCTTCCGGTCCGCAGGGTTGGCAGGAGGATACGCAGTATTTT
>TRBJ1-2|TRBV7-9|-|-
CASSLDGSGAEGGYTF
TGTGCCAGCAGCTTAGATGGGTCAGGGGCTGAAGGGGGCTACACCTTC
>TRBJ2-1|TRBV29-1|-|few
CSVAGAPSTGRRASYNEQFF
TGCAGCGTTGCGGGGGCCCCCTCGACGGGGCGGAGAGCCTCCTACAATGAGCAGTTCTTC
>TRBJ2-5|TRBV15|-|-
CATSRDFQQETQYF
TGTGCCACCAGCAGAGATTTCCAGCAAGAGACCCAGTACTTC
>TRBJ2-1|TRBV2|-|once
CASSTGGGAGNEQFF
TGTGCCAGCAGTACTGGAGGGGGGGCTGGCAATGAGCAGTTCTTC
>TRBJ2-7|TRBV15|-|-
CATSRVGRDYEQYF
TGTGCCACCAGCAGAGTTGGCCGAGACTACGAGCAGTACTTC
>TRBJ2-3|TRBV27|TRBD2|-
CASSWGGGGTDTQYF
TGTGCCAGCAGTTGGGGCGGGGGAGGCACAGATACGCAGTATTTT
>TRBJ2-1|TRBV15|TRBD1|-
CATSRPGQGDNEQFF
TGTGCCACCAGCAGACCGGGACAGGGAGACAATGAGCAGTTCTTC
>TRBJ2-1|TRBV10-2|-|-
CASSPGGGGTYNEQFF
TGCGCCAGCAGCCCCGGTGGAGGGGGCACCTACAATGAGCAGTTCTTC
>TRBJ2-2|TRBV9|TRBD2|-
CASSVVSSGTSYTGELFF
TGTGCCAGCAGCGTAGTATCCAGCGGGACTAGTTACACCGGGGAGCTGTTTTTT